The clone carrying this T cell receptor (beta chain) was found once. The antigen is unknown. Trimming took 6 bases from V and 1 from J, leaving 12 bases between them. Germline V gene data show CDR1 as LNHDA and CDR2 as SQIVND (reference sequence). The CDR3 is made up of 14 amino acids. The data are from a study of T cells in localized non-small cell lung cancer. The study, taken as a whole, reports: Because only a single region of the tumor was sequenced, heterogeneity remains possible.

Sequenced by immunoSEQ multiplex PCR; TCRdb stores in-frame clones only, minus some. The sample contains 20,000 to 25,000 clones, 70% to 90% of which appear only once. This sequence joins TRBV19 and TRBJ1-1, with D tentatively TRBD1 (6 bases). This clonotype was sampled from a female donor over 55 with stage I lung adenocarcinoma. The source material was peripheral blood, sampled before any cancer treatment. CDR3 bases: TGTGCCAGTAGCCATGGACAGCCGAACACTGAAGCTTTCTTT. Translation: CASSHGQPNTEAFF.